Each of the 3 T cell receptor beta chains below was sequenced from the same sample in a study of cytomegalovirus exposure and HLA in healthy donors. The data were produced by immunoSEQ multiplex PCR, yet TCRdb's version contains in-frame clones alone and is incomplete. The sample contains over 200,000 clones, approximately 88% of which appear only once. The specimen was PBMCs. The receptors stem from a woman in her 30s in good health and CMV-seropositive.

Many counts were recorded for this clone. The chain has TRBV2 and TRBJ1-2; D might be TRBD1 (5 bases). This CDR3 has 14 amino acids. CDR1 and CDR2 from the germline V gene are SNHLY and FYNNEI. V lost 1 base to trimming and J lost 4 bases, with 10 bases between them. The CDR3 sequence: CASSEVGQSYGYTF. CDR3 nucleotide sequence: TGTGCCAGCAGTGAAGTGGGGCAGAGCTATGGCTACACCTTC. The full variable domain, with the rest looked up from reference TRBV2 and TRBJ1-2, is EPEVTQTPSHQVTQMGQEVILRCVPISNHLYFYWYRQILGQKVEFLVSFYNNEISEKSEIFDDQFSVERPDGSNFTLKIRSTKLEDSAMYFCASSEVGQSYGYTFGSGTRLTVV.

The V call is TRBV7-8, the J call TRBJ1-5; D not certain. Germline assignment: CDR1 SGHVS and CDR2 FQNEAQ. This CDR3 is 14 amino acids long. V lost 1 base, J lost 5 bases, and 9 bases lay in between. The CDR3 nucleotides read TGTGCCAGCAGCTTAGGGTGGGTCGATCAGCCCCAGCATTTT. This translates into CASSLGWVDQPQHF.

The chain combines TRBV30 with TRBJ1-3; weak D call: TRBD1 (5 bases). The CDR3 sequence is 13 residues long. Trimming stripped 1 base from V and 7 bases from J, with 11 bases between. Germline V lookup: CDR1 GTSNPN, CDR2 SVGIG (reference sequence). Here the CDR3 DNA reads TGTGCCTGGAGTGCTGACAGTGATAACACCATATATTTT. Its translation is CAWSADSDNTIYF.